This T cell receptor (beta chain) was sequenced in a study of OX40 agonist ivuxolimab in advanced cancers. Using immunoSEQ multiplex PCR, the repertoire was profiled, and TCRdb retains in-frame clones only, with some absent. The sample consists of more than 85,000 clones, less than 95% of them appearing once. Only one count was recorded for this clone. Germline CDR1 KGHSH, CDR2 LQKENI. Trimming took 3 bases from V and 2 from J, leaving 7 bases between them. The CDR3 consists of 14 residues. The V call is TRBV18, the J call TRBJ2-2; D ambiguous. This material consisted of CD4+ or CD8+ T cells sorted from blood, taken in a trial of the OX40 agonist ivuxolimab. The receptor comes from an adult with an advanced solid tumor such as melanoma, head and neck, liver or kidney cancer. CDR3 sequence: CASSPIGNTGELFF. CDR3 in DNA: TGTGCCAGCTCACCCATTGGTAACACCGGGGAGCTGTTTTTT. Drawing the rest from reference TRBV18 and TRBJ2-2, the complete variable domain is NAGVMQNPRHLVRRRGQEARLRCSPMKGHSHVYWYRQLPEEGLKFMVYLQKENIIDESGMPKERFSAEFPKEGPSILRIQQVVRGDSAAYFCASSPIGNTGELFFGEGSRLTVL.